This entry concerns a single TCR beta chain. This specimen belongs to a study of shared T cell receptors in the human thymus. The table came from immunoSEQ multiplex PCR; TCRdb's copy has only in-frame clones and leaves some out. Of hundreds of thousands of clones detected, around 78% appear once; the ten largest clones hold more than 0.01%. This sample also appeared in a second study, on human thymus T cells. That study reports: Thymus specimens were resections from corrective heart surgery. There were highly overlapping thymic repertoires among unrelated individuals, as related research reported.

The material sequenced was thymocytes. The source is a boy younger than two with a congenital heart defect.

CDR3 residues: CASSLGTSGIQETQYF. The CDR3 nucleotides are TGTGCCAGCAGCTTGGGGACTAGCGGGATCCAAGAGACCCAGTACTTC. The chain couples TRBV5-4 to TRBJ2-5; 12 bases match TRBD2. This CDR3 spans 16 amino acids. The germline V gene encodes CDR1 SGHNT and CDR2 YYREEE (reference sequence). The junction had 1 base not matched to a gene; V was cut back by 0 bases and J by 1 base. The full variable domain, rest sourced from reference TRBV5-4 and TRBJ2-5, is ETGVTQSPTHLIKTRGQQVTLRCSSQSGHNTVSWYQQALGQGPQFIFQYYREEENGRGNFPPRFSGLQFPNYSSELNVNALELDDSALYLCASSLGTSGIQETQYFGPGTRLLVL.